The sequence of this TCR beta chain was determined in a study of blood T cell repertoires in COVID-19 (dated by TCRdb to 2020 to 2022). In the study overall: Collaborator samples came from the United States, Italy and Spain and covered acute and convalescent phases of COVID-19. Samples came from the ongoing ImmuneRACE study (first 160 participants) plus 1,254 subjects from 6 global collaborators. The prospective study material was composed of cDNA or gDNA derived from T cells, B-cell-depleted T cells, or PBMCs. The repertoires were released in a freely available public database meant as a resource for research on the immune response to SARS-CoV-2. Subjects who had been exposed to COVID-19, were actively infected with it, or had recovered from it provided the deeply sampled blood TCRbeta repertoires that made up the dataset. Nearly every sample came with metadata listing a de-identified subject ID, COVID-19 status, age in years and sex. Where available, HLA class I and class II types were obtained from metadata supplied by the sample provider rather than from assay-based typing.

The germline V gene (reference sequence) specifies MNHEY as CDR1 and SMNVEV as CDR2. Between the V and J ends, shortened by 5 bases and 0 bases respectively, the junction contains 10 bases. The CDR3 contains 14 residues, cysteine and phenylalanine counted. Left in the record is the CDR3 DNA by itself, 42 bases read in frame from the first base. A second Seattle source provided samples from volunteer blood donors who had recovered from COVID-19. The collaborating institutions used their own protocols to collect whole blood in K2EDTA tubes. For TCRbeta analysis, collaborator samples were shipped as frozen whole blood, as isolated PBMCs, or as DNA extracted from either sample type. With regard to this clone: Its specific antigen is unknown. Base qualities are not at hand, and no much larger clone is one base apart.

TCRbeta CDR3 regions were amplified from genomic DNA by means of the immunoSEQ Assay, a bias-controlled multiplex PCR. The authors' pipeline ran thus. Nucleated cell counts per sample were estimated from amplification of reference gene primers within the assay. To quantify the absolute abundance of each unique TCRbeta CDR3 rearrangement, sequence reads were collapsed and filtered. For each sample, productive Simpson clonality was calculated by taking the square root of Simpson's diversity index across productive rearrangements. TCRdb limited this immuneACCESS table to in-frame rearrangements with V and J called. A share of clones is missing; checked studies link under half to unresolved V genes, and the rest is unexplained. V and J calls and clone size are as listed in that table; D and trimming were resolved from the DNA. This sample gives 150,000 to 200,000 clones in total; 80% to 90% of them show up just once. The ten largest account for roughly 0.85% of the sample.

The research as a whole found: How much clinical and demographic metadata was included differed by source and by participant, and the metadata was provided uncurated.

Specimen: peripheral blood. This clonotype originated in a woman aged 18-35 years who had recovered from COVID-19. The chain couples TRBV27 to TRBJ1-1, with no reliable assignment of the D segment. The CDR3 reads CASSPGLLNTEAFF. The DNA sequence is TGTGCCAGCAGTCCAGGACTGTTGAACACTGAAGCTTTCTTT.